The clone carrying this T cell receptor (beta chain) was seen many times. The antigen is undetermined. Any patient presenting with uncontrolled infection, other autoimmune disease, pregnancy or lactation was left out. This sample was included in a study of T cells in Graves' hyperthyroidism and ophthalmopathy. TCR beta CDR3 region amplification was performed from RNA transcripts. Carried out on the TCR CDR3, a first-round RT-PCR used the HTBI primer set. MiXCR was run by TCRdb on the multiplex PCR reads, yielding one entry per CDR3 protein. This sample has some 270,000 distinct CDR3 sequences, with roughly an eighth found just once. V was pared by 5 bases and J by 5 bases, with 12 bases between. This CDR3 is 13 amino acids long. The germline gives CDR1 SGHTA, CDR2 FQGNSA. Study observations and caveats: Progression to ophthalmopathy was predicted a median of roughly 6.6 months early. Classification by a 13 V-J model distinguished ophthalmopathy from stable hyperthyroidism.

The sequencing sample was made of blood. The chain recombines TRBV7-2 with TRBJ2-5, with D uncertain. The receptor's source is a woman aged 40 to 49 with Graves' hyperthyroidism. The CDR3 DNA reads TGTGCCAGCAGCCGCGCCCCGTTGGAGACCCAGTACTTC. Its protein is CASSRAPLETQYF.